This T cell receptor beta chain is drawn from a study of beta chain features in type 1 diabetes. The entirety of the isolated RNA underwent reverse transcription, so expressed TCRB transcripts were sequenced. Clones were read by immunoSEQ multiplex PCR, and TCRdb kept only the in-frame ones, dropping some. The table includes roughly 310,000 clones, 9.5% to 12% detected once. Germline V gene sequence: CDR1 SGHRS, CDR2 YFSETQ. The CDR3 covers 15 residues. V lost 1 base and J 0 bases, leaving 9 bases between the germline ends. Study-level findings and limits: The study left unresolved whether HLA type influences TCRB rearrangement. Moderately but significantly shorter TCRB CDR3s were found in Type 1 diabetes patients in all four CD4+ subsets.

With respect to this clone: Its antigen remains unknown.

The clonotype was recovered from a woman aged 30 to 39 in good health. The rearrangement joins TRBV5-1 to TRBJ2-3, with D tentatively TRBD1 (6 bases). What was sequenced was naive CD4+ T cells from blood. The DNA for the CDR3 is TGCGCCAGCAGCTTGCAGGGGCCGAGCACAGATACGCAGTATTTT. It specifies CASSLQGPSTDTQYF.